This TCR beta chain was identified during a study of beta chain features in type 1 diabetes. Study information: The study examined 107,917,701 sorted cells across all samples.

Investigators reverse transcribed all isolated RNA, so they sequenced expressed TCRB transcripts. The table came from immunoSEQ multiplex PCR; TCRdb's copy has only in-frame clones and leaves some out. The table records about 900,000 clones, around a sixth of them present only once. The CDR3 is 14 residues long. Germline V gene data show CDR1 as SGHTA and CDR2 as FQGNSA. Between the trimmed V and J ends, which lost 5 bases and 10 bases, there was a span of 18 bases. The specimen sequenced was naive CD4+ T cells from blood. The source of this sequence is a woman between 18 and 29 years old in good health. The V gene is TRBV7-2, the J gene TRBJ2-1; the D gene is possibly TRBD1 (6 bases). The CDR3 DNA sequence: TGTGCCAGCAGCCTACACAGGGAACTTGGCGAGCAGTTCTTC. Translating it yields CASSLHRELGEQFF.